This T cell receptor (beta chain) comes out of a study of cytomegalovirus exposure and HLA in healthy donors. General study results and limits: When presence/absence was analysed, sequencing depth was taken to be roughly uniform across donors.

Notes on this clone: Its antigen is still unknown.

13 Jbeta primers and 60 Vbeta primers were used for the PCR. Produced via immunoSEQ multiplex PCR; TCRdb's table is partial and in-frame only. The repertoire holds more than 95,000 clones, about 80% seen once, with 5.8% in the top ten. Material for sequencing was PBMCs. This TCR was recovered from a man aged 60 to 75 in good health and CMV-seropositive.

The CDR3 sequence: CASGPRPGYTEAFF. The CDR3, as DNA: TGTGCCAGCGGCCCCCGGCCAGGGTACACTGAAGCTTTCTTT. The rearrangement links TRBV6-1 to TRBJ1-1, with D perhaps matching TRBD1 (5 bases). Trimming took 8 bases from V and 3 from J, leaving 16 bases between them. Looked up from germline, CDR1 is MNHNS and CDR2 is SASEGT. The CDR3 has 14 residues.